The source of this TCR beta chain is a study of blood T cells in healthy people across ages. This clonotype was detected a few times. Combining a sample-barcoded 5' primer with a J-beta primer mix, a second PCR ran for 7 to 11 cycles. TCRdb passed the 5' RACE reads through MiXCR, listing each CDR3 protein once. The table has roughly 700,000 distinct CDR3 sequences, around a quarter seen once; the top ten hold more than 8.5%. Germline V gene data show CDR1 as SGHRS and CDR2 as YFSETQ. The V gene end was trimmed by 3 bases and the J gene end by 2 bases; junction bases not matched to a gene: 6. CDR3 length equals 15 residues. These same data were also listed under a study on T cells of mothers and their children. Per that study: Overlap measured in related mother-child pairs was slightly, non-significantly higher than in unrelated pairs.

The sequence derives from a boy under 18 in good health. Sequences were obtained from blood. The chain uses TRBV5-1 and TRBJ1-1; 8 bases align to TRBD1. This CDR3 is CASSWGPGGNTEAFF. The CDR3 region has the DNA TGCGCCAGCAGCTGGGGGCCAGGGGGCAACACTGAAGCTTTCTTT.